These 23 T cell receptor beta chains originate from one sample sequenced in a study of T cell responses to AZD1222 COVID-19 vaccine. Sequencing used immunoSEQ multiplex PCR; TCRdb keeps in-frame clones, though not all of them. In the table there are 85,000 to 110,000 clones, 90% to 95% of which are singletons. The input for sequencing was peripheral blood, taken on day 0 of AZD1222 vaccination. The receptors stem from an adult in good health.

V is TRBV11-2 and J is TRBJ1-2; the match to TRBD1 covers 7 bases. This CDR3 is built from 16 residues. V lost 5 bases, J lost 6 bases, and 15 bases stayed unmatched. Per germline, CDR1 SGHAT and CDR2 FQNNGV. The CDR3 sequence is CASSPIREGAGNGYTF. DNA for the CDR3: TGTGCCAGCAGCCCCATACGCGAGGGGGCAGGGAATGGCTACACCTTC. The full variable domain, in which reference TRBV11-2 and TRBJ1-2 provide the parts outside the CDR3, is EAGVAQSPRYKIIEKRQSVAFWCNPISGHATLYWYQQILGQGPKLLIQFQNNGVVDDSQLPKDRFSAERLKGVDSTLKIQPAKLEDSAVYLCASSPIREGAGNGYTFGSGTRLTVV.

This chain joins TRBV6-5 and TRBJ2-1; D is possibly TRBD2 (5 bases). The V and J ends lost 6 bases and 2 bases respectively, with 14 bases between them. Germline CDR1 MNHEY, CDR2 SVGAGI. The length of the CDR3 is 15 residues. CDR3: CASRPSGAPYNEQFF. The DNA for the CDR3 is TGTGCCAGCAGGCCCAGCGGAGCCCCCTACAATGAGCAGTTCTTC.

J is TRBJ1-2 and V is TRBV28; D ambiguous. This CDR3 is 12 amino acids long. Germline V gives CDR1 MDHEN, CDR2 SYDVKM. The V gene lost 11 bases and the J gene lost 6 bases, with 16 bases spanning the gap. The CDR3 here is CACRTLSDGYTF. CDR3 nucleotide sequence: TGTGCCTGCCGGACCCTGTCGGATGGCTACACCTTC.

The DNA of the CDR3 is TGTGCCAGCAGAGGAGGGCCTACCTACGAGCAGTACTTC. Encoded protein: CASRGGPTYEQYF. V gene TRBV2 combines with J gene TRBJ2-7; the D gene is possibly TRBD2 (6 bases). V was shortened by 6 bases and J by 2 bases, with 11 bases between the two germline ends. Germline V gene data show CDR1 as SNHLY and CDR2 as FYNNEI. The CDR3 is 13 amino acids. The entire variable domain, with the rest obtained from reference TRBV2 and TRBJ2-7, is as follows: EPEVTQTPSHQVTQMGQEVILRCVPISNHLYFYWYRQILGQKVEFLVSFYNNEISEKSEIFDDQFSVERPDGSNFTLKIRSTKLEDSAMYFCASRGGPTYEQYFGPGTRLTVT.

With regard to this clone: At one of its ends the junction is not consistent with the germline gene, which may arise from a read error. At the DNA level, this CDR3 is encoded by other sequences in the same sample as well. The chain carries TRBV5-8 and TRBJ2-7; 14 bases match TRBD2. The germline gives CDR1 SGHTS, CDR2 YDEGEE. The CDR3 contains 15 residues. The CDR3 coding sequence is TGCGCCAGCAGCGCTGGACTAGCGGGAGGCTACGAGCAGTACTTC. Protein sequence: CASSAGLAGGYEQYF.

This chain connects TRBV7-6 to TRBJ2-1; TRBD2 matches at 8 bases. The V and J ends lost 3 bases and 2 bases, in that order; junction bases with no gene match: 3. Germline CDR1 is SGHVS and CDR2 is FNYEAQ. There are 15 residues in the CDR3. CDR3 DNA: TGTGCCAGCAGCTTGAGCGGGAGTGCCTACAATGAGCAGTTCTTC. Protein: CASSLSGSAYNEQFF.

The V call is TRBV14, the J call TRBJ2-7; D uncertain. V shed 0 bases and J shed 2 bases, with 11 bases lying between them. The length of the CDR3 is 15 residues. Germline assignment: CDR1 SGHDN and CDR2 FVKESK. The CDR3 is CASSQDYGGPYEQYF. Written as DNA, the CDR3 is TGTGCCAGCAGCCAAGATTACGGCGGCCCCTACGAGCAGTACTTC. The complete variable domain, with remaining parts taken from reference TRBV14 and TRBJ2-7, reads EAGVTQFPSHSVIEKGQTVTLRCDPISGHDNLYWYRRVMGKEIKFLLHFVKESKQDESGMPNNRFLAERTGGTYSTLKVQPAELEDSGVYFCASSQDYGGPYEQYFGPGTRLTVT.

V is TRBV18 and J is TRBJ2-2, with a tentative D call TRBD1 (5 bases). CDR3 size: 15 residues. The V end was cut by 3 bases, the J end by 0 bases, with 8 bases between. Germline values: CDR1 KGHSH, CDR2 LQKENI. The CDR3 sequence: CASSPRAANTGELFF. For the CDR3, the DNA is TGTGCCAGCTCACCCAGGGCAGCGAACACCGGGGAGCTGTTTTTT.

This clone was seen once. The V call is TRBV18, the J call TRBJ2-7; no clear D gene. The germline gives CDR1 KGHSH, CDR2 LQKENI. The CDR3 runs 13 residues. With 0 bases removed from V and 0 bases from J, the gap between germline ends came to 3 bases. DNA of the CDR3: TGTGCCAGCTCACCACCTGCCTCCTACGAGCAGTACTTC. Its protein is CASSPPASYEQYF.

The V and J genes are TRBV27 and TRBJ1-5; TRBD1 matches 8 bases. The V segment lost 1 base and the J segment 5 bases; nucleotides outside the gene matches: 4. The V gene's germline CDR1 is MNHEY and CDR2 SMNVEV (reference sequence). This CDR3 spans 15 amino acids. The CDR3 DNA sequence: TGTGCCAGCAGTTTATGGGGACAGGACGATCAGCCCCAGCATTTT. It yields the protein CASSLWGQDDQPQHF.

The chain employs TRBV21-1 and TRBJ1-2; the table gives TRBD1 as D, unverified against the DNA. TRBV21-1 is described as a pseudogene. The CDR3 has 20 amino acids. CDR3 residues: CASSKVGSRDRDSYHYGYTF. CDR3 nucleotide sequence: TGTGCCAGCAGCAAAGTAGGTTCTCGGGACAGGGACTCGTATCACTATGGCTACACCTTC.

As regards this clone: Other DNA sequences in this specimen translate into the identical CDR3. The CDR3 DNA reads TGCAGCGTTGAAGATGGGGGACAGGCGACCGAGCAGTACTTC. Translating it yields CSVEDGGQATEQYF. The chain has TRBV29-1 and TRBJ2-7; TRBD1 matches at 8 bases. The germline V gene encodes CDR1 SQVTM and CDR2 ANQGSEA. V shed 0 bases and J 6 bases; nucleotides not matched to a gene: 7. The CDR3 has 14 residues.

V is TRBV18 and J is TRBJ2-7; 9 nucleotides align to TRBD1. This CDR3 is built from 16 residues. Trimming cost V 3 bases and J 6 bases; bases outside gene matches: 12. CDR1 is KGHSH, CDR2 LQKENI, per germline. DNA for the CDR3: TGTGCCAGCTCACCGCAACTCACAGGGGGCGTGACCGAGCAGTACTTC. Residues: CASSPQLTGGVTEQYF.

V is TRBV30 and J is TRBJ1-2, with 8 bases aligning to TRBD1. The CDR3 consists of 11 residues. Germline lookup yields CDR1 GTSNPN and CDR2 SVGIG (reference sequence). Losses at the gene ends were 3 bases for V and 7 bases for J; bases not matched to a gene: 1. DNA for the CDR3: TGTGCCTGGAGGACAGGGGTTGGCTACACCTTC. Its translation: CAWRTGVGYTF.

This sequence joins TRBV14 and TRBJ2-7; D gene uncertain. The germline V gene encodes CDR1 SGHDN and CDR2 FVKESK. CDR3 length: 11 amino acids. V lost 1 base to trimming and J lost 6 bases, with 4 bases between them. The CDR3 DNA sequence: TGTGCCAGCAGCCAAGTAAGCGAGCAGTACTTC. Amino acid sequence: CASSQVSEQYF.

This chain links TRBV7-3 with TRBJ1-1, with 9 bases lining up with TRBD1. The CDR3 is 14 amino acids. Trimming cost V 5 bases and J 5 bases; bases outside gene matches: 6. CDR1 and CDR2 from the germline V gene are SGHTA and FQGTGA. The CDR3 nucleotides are TGTGCCAGCAGCGTACAGGGGGCCGGGACTGAAGCTTTCTTT. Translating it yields CASSVQGAGTEAFF.

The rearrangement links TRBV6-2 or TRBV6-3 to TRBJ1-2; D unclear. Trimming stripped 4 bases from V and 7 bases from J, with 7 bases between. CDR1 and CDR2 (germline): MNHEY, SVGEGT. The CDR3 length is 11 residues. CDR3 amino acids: CASSLGIGYTF. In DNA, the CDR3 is TGTGCCAGCAGTTTAGGGATTGGCTACACCTTC.

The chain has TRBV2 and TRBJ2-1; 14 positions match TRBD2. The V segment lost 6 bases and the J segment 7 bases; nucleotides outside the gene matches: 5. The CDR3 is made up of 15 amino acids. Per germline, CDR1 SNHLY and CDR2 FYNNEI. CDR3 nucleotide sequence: TGTGCCAGCAGACCCGGGACTAGCGGGAGAAATGAGCAGTTCTTC. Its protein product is CASRPGTSGRNEQFF.

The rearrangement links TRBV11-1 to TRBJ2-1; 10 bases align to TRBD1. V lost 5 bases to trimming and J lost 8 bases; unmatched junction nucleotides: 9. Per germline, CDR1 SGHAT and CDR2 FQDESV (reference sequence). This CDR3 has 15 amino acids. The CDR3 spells CASSTRTGGSDEQFF. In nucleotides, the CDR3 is TGTGCCAGCAGCACCCGGACAGGGGGAAGCGATGAGCAGTTCTTC.

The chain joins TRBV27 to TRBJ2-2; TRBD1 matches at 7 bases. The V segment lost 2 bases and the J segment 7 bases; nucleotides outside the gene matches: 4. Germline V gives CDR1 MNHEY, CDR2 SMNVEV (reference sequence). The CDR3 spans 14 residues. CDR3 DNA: TGTGCCAGCAGTTTAGACAGGGCGCGCGGGGAGCTGTTTTTT. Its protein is CASSLDRARGELFF.

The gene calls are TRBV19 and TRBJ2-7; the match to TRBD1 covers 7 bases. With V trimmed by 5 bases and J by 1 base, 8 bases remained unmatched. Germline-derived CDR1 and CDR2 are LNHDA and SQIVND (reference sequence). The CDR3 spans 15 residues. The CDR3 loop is CASSAVPQGSYEQYF. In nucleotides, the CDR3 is TGTGCCAGTAGTGCAGTCCCACAGGGGTCCTACGAGCAGTACTTC.

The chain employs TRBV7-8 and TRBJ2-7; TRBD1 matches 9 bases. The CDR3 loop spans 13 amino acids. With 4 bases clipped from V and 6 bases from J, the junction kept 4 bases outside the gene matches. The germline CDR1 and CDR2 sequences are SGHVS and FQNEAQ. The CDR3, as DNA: TGTGCCAGCAGCTCGGGACAGGGTTCCGAGCAGTACTTC. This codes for CASSSGQGSEQYF. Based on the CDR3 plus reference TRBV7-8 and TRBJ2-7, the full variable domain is GAGVSQSPRYKVAKRGQDVALRCDPISGHVSLFWYQQALGQGPEFLTYFQNEAQLDKSGLPSDRFFAERPEGSVSTLKIQRTQQEDSAVYLCASSSGQGSEQYFGPGTRLTVT.

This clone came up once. The CDR3 DNA is TGTGCCAGCATGGGACTAGCGGGGCGCACAGATACGCAGTATTTT. This codes for CASMGLAGRTDTQYF. The rearrangement uses TRBV27 and TRBJ2-3; TRBD2 aligns across 13 bases. Germline CDR1 and CDR2: MNHEY and SMNVEV (reference sequence). The CDR3 sequence is 15 residues long. The junction had 2 bases not matched to a gene; V was cut back by 7 bases and J by 1 base.